This is a list of T cell receptor beta chains from one sample in a study of cytomegalovirus exposure and HLA in healthy donors. TCRdb's copy holds only in-frame clones and misses some; the assay was immunoSEQ multiplex PCR. The sample yields about 110,000 clones, 74% seen once. The material sequenced was PBMCs. These receptors were collected from a man aged 50-60 years in good health and CMV-seropositive. Each CDR3 is given with its conserved first and last residue. A D gene is named only where the DNA matches it firmly. Only some rows state a clone size, as once, few, many or a class for expanded clones.

clone size,J gene,D gene,V gene,CDR3 protein,CDR3 DNA
-,TRBJ2-7,-,TRBV5-1,CASSRGTAQGSYEQYF,TGCGCCAGCAGCCGCGGGACAGCCCAGGGGAGCTACGAGCAGTACTTT
-,TRBJ1-2,TRBD1,TRBV6-1,CASSEQGRRYTF,TGTGCCAGCAGCGAACAGGGGCGGCGCTACACCTTC
-,TRBJ1-1,TRBD1,TRBV2,CASRPGQGRSTEAFF,TGTGCCAGCAGACCCGGACAGGGGAGATCGACTGAAGCTTTCTTT
-,TRBJ1-1,TRBD1,TRBV5-8,CASSPEKGQDLTEAFF,TGTGCCAGCAGCCCGGAGAAAGGACAGGACCTCACTGAAGCTTTCTTT
few,TRBJ1-4,-,TRBV2,CASSVGRQTNEKLFF,TGTGCCAGCAGTGTCGGAAGACAGACTAATGAAAAACTGTTTTTT
-,TRBJ2-2,-,TRBV18,CASSPEAFANTGELFF,TGTGCCAGCTCACCAGAGGCCTTCGCGAACACCGGGGAGCTGTTTTTT
-,TRBJ2-3,-,TRBV18,CASSPPAPDTQYF,TGTGCCAGCTCACCACCGGCCCCAGATACGCAGTATTTT
-,TRBJ1-2,-,TRBV4-1,CASSRVVGDKKRENYGYTF,TGCGCCAGCAGCCGAGTGGTGGGGGACAAAAAAAGGGAAAACTATGGCTACACCTTC
many,TRBJ2-2,TRBD1,TRBV6-1,CASSALLGQFTGELFF,TGTGCCAGCAGTGCCCTATTGGGACAGTTCACCGGGGAGCTGTTTTTT
-,TRBJ2-5,-,TRBV6-1,CASTSGEWETQYF,TGTGCCAGCACCTCAGGGGAGTGGGAGACCCAGTACTTC
-,TRBJ1-6,TRBD1,TRBV27,CASSYLSRGNNSPLHF,TGTGCCAGCAGTTATTTAAGCAGGGGGAATAATTCACCCCTCCACTTT
-,TRBJ1-2,-,TRBV27,CASSLSVTSGGYTF,TGTGCCAGCAGTTTATCGGTAACCTCGGGGGGCTACACCTTC
-,TRBJ1-2,-,TRBV10-3,CAITDSFNYGYTF,TGTGCCATCACCGACTCGTTTAACTATGGCTACACCTTC
-,TRBJ2-5,TRBD1,TRBV5-1,CASKYGGTGDTEYF,TGCGCCAGCAAATATGGGGGGACAGGGGACACTGAGTACTTC
-,TRBJ1-2,-,TRBV5-6,CASSLGGAQGPGYGYTF,TGTGCCAGCAGCTTGGGAGGGGCACAGGGACCGGGCTATGGCTACACCTTC
-,TRBJ1-4,TRBD1,TRBV4-1,CASSPGGGGATNEKLFF,TGCGCCAGCAGCCCCGGTGGAGGGGGCGCAACTAATGAAAAACTGTTTTTT
-,TRBJ1-2,TRBD1,TRBV19,CASSLITGTVNYGYTF,TGTGCCAGTAGTCTCATAACCGGGACAGTCAACTATGGCTACACCTTC
-,TRBJ2-3,TRBD1,TRBV5-1,CASTGTGGLSDTQYF,TGCGCCAGTACAGGGACAGGGGGCCTGTCAGATACGCAGTATTTT
few,TRBJ1-4,-,TRBV5-1,CASSFSSSRGEKLFF,TGCGCCAGCAGCTTCTCTTCCTCCCGGGGAGAAAAACTGTTTTTT
-,TRBJ1-3,-,TRBV5-6,CASSLAGRDTIYF,TGTGCCAGCAGCTTGGCGGGAAGGGACACCATATATTTT
-,TRBJ1-1,TRBD1,TRBV9,CASSVQGAGAEAFF,TGTGCCAGCAGCGTCCAGGGGGCTGGCGCTGAAGCTTTCTTT
-,TRBJ1-2,-,TRBV9,CASSVGVNYGYTF,TGTGCCAGCAGCGTAGGAGTTAACTATGGCTACACCTTC
-,TRBJ1-2,TRBD1,TRBV5-6,CASSLDRGYGYTF,TGTGCCAGCAGCTTGGACAGGGGATATGGCTACACCTTC
-,TRBJ1-2,TRBD1,TRBV28,CASSLGWAGGPGYTF,TGTGCCAGCAGTTTAGGTTGGGCAGGGGGGCCGGGCTACACCTTC
-,TRBJ2-3,-,TRBV20-1,CSARRADTQYF,TGCAGTGCCCGGAGGGCAGATACGCAGTATTTT
-,TRBJ2-7,TRBD2,TRBV15,CATTRDYLYEQYF,TGTGCCACCACCCGGGACTACCTCTACGAGCAGTACTTC